This TCR beta chain was identified during a study of cytomegalovirus exposure and HLA in healthy donors. In the PCR, 60 Vbeta and 13 Jbeta primers were used. Assay used: immunoSEQ multiplex PCR; TCRdb lists only in-frame clones, some missing. The sample consists of some 240,000 clones, nearly 95% of them appearing once. There are 12 residues in the CDR3. V was pared by 6 bases and J by 0 bases, with 7 bases between. Germline CDR1 and CDR2: SGHRS and YFSETQ. Study findings and constraints: In an earlier analysis, most TCR beta V segments were productive about 87% or about 30% of the time. Later analysis identified a missense DCLRE1C variant that was linked to TCR beta V- and J-gene trimming.

This clone is a singleton in its sample. The antigen is unknown. This clonotype was sampled from a girl between 2 and 10 years old in good health and CMV-seronegative. This chain connects TRBV5-1 to TRBJ2-7; D gene uncertain. Sequencing input: PBMCs. The CDR3 nucleotides read TGCGCCAGCATCTCGTCCTCCTACGAGCAGTACTTC. This encodes CASISSSYEQYF.